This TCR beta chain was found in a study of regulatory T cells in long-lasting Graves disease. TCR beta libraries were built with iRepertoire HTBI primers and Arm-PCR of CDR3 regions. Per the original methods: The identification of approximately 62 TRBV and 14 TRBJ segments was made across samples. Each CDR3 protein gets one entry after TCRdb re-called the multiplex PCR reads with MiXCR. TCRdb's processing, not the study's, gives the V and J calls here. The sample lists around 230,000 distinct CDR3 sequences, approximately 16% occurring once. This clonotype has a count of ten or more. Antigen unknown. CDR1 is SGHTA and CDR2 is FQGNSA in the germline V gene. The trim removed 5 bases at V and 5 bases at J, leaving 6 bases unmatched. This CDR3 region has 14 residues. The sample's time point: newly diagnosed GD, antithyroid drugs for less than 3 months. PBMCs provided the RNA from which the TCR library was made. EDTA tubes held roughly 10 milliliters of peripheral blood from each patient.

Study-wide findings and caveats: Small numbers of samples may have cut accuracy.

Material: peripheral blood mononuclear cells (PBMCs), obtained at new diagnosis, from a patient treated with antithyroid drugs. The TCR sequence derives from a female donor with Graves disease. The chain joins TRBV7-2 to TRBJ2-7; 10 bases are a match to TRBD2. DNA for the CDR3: TGTGCCAGCAGCGGAGCGGGAGGGCTCAACGAGCAGTACTTC. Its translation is CASSGAGGLNEQYF.